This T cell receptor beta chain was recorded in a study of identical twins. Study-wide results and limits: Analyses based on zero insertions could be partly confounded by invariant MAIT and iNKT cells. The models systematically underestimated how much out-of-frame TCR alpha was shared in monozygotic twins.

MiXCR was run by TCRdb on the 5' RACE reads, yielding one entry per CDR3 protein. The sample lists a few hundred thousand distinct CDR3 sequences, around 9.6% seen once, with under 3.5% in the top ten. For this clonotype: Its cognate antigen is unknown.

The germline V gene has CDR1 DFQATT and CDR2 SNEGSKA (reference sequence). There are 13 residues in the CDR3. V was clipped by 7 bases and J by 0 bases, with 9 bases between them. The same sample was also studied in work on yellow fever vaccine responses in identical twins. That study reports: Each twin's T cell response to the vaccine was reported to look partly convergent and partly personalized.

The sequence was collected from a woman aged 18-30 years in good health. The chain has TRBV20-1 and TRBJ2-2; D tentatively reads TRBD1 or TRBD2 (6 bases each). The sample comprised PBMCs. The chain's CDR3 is CSGGDTNTGELFF. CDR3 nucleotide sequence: TGCAGTGGGGGGGACACGAACACCGGGGAGCTGTTTTTT.